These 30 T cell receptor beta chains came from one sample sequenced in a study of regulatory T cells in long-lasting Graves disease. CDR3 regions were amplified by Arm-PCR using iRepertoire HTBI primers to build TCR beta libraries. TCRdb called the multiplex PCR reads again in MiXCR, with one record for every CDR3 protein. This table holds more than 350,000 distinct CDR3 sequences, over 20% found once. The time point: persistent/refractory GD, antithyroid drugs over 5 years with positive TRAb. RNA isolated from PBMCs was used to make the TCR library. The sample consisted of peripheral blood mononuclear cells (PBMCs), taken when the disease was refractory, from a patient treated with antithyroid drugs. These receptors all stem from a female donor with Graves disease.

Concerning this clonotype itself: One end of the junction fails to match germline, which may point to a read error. The CDR3 region is CANSFWGADTEKLFF. CDR3 DNA: TGTGCCAACAGCTTCTGGGGGGCAGATACCGAAAAACTGTTTTTT. The chain employs TRBV5-4 and TRBJ1-4; a possible D gene is TRBD1 (6 bases). Germline V gene data show CDR1 as SGHNT and CDR2 as YYREEE (reference sequence). The CDR3 length is 15 residues.

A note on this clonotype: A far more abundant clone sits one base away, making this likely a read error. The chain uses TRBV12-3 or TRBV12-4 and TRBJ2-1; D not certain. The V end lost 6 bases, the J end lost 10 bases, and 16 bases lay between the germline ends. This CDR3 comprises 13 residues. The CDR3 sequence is CASRQRDGNEQFF. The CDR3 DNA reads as TGTGCCAGCAGGCAACGAGACGGTAACGAGCAGTTCTTC.

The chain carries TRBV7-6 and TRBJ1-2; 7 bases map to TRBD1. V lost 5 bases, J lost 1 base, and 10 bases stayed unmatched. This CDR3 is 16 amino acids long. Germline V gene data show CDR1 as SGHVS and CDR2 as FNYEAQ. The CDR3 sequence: CASSKGVRQGNYGYTF. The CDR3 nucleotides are TGTGCCAGCAGCAAAGGGGTCCGACAGGGTAACTATGGCTACACCTTC. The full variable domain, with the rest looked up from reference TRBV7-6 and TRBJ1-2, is GAGVSQSPRYKVTKRGQDVALRCDPISGHVSLYWYRQALGQGPEFLTYFNYEAQQDKSGLPNDRFSAERPEGSISTLTIQRTEQRDSAMYRCASSKGVRQGNYGYTFGSGTRLTVV.

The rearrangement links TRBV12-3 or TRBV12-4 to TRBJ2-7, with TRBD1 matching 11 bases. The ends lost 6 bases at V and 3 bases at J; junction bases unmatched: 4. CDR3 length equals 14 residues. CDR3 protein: CASRVGTGGYEQYF. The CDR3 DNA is TGTGCCAGCAGGGTCGGGACAGGGGGCTACGAGCAGTACTTC.

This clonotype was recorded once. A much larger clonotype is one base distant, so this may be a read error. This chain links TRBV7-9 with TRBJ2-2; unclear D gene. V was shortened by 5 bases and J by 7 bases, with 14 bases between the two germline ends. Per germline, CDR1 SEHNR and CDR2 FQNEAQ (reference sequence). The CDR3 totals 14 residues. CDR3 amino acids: CASSPEFSGGELFF. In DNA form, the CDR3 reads TGTGCCAGCAGCCCCGAATTCTCGGGCGGGGAGCTGTTTTTT.

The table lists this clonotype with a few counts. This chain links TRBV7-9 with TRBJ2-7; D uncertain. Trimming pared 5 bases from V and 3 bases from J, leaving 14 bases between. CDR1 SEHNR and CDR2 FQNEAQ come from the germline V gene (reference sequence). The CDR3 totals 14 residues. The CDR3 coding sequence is TGTGCCAGCAGCCCCGATCTTGCCAGCTACGAGCAGTACTTC. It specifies CASSPDLASYEQYF.

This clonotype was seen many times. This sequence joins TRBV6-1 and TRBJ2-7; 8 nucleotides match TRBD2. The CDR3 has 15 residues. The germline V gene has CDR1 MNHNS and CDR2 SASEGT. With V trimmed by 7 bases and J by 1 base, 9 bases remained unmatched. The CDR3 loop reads CASISERECSYEQYF. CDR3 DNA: TGTGCCAGCATTTCCGAGCGGGAGTGTTCCTACGAGCAGTACTTC.

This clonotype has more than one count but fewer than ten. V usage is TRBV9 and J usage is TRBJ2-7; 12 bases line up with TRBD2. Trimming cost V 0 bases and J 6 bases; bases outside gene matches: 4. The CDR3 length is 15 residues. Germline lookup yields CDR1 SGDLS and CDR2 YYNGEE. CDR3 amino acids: CASSVGTSGTREQYF. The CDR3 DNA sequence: TGTGCCAGCAGCGTAGGGACTAGCGGGACGCGCGAGCAGTACTTC.

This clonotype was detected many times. The DNA of the CDR3 is TGTGCCAGCAGTCCAACCGCGGGACAGGGTTTTGGCTACACCTTC. Translation: CASSPTAGQGFGYTF. This chain joins TRBV28 and TRBJ1-2; 9 bases agree with TRBD1. CDR3 size: 15 residues. Germline values: CDR1 MDHEN, CDR2 SYDVKM. V was clipped by 5 bases and J by 7 bases; unmatched bases: 11.

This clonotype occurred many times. CDR3 residues: CASRQGERTYEQYF. The CDR3 nucleotides read TGTGCCAGCAGACAGGGAGAACGTACTTACGAGCAGTACTTC. V gene TRBV2 combines with J gene TRBJ2-7; D is possibly TRBD1 (6 bases). Germline lookup yields CDR1 SNHLY and CDR2 FYNNEI. This CDR3 has 14 residues. Trimming cost V 6 bases and J 4 bases, with 16 bases left between them. Supplemented by reference TRBV2 and TRBJ2-7, the full variable domain reads EPEVTQTPSHQVTQMGQEVILRCVPISNHLYFYWYRQILGQKVEFLVSFYNNEISEKSEIFDDQFSVERPDGSNFTLKIRSTKLEDSAMYFCASRQGERTYEQYFGPGTRLTVT.

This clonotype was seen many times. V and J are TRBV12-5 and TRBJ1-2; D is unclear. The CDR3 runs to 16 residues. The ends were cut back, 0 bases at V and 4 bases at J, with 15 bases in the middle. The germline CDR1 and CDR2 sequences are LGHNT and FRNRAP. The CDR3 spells CASGLVWEREIYGYTF. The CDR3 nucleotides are TGTGCTAGTGGTTTGGTATGGGAAAGAGAAATCTATGGCTACACCTTC. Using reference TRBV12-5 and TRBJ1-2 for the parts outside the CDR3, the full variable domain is DARVTQTPRHKVTEMGQEVTMRCQPILGHNTVFWYRQTMMQGLELLAYFRNRAPLDDSGMPKDRFSAEMPDATLATLKIQPSEPRDSAVYFCASGLVWEREIYGYTFGSGTRLTVV.

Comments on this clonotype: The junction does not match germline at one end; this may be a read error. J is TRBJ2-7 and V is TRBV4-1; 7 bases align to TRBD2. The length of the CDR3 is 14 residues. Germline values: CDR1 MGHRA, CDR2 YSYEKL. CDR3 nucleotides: TGCGCCAGCAGCCAGGTAGCGGGCCGATACGAGCAGTGCTTC. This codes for CASSQVAGRYEQCF.

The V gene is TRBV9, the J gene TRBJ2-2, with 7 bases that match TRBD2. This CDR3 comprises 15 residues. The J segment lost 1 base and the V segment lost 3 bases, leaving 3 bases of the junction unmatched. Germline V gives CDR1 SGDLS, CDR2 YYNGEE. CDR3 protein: CASSELALNTGELFF. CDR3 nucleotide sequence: TGTGCCAGCAGCGAACTAGCGCTGAACACCGGGGAGCTGTTTTTT.

The CDR3 DNA reads TGTGCCTGGAGTGTAAAGGTGTGGGGGTACTACGAGCAGTACTTC. This gives the protein CAWSVKVWGYYEQYF. The chain joins TRBV30 to TRBJ2-7; the D gene could be TRBD1 or TRBD2 (5 bases each). V dropped 0 bases and J dropped 3 bases, with 15 bases sitting between them. Germline V lookup: CDR1 GTSNPN, CDR2 SVGIG (reference sequence). The CDR3 totals 15 residues.

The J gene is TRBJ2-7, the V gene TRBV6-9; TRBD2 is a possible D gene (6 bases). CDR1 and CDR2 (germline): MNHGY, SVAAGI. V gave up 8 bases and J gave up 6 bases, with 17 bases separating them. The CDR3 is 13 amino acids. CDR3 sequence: CASRPTSSGEQYF. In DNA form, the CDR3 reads TGTGCCAGCCGACCTACTAGCTCGGGCGAGCAGTACTTC.

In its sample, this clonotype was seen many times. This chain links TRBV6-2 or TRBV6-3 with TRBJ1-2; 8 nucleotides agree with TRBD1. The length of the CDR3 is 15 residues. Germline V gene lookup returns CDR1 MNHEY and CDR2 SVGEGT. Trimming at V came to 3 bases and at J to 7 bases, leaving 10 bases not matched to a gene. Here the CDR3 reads CASSYRWTGSGGYTF. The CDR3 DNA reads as TGTGCCAGCAGTTATCGGTGGACAGGGAGCGGTGGCTACACCTTC.

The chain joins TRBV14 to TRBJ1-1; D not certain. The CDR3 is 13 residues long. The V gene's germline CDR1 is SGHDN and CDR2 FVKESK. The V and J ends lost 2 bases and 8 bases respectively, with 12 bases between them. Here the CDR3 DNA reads TGTGCCAGCAGCCAATCACGACGCACAGAAGCTTTCTTT. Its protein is CASSQSRRTEAFF.

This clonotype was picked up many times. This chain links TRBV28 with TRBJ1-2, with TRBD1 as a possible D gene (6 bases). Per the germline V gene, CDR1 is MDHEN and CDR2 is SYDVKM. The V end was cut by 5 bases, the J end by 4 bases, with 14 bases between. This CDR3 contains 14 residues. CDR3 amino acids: CASSLAGAVYGYTF. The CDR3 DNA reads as TGTGCCAGCAGTCTTGCGGGGGCTGTCTATGGCTACACCTTC.

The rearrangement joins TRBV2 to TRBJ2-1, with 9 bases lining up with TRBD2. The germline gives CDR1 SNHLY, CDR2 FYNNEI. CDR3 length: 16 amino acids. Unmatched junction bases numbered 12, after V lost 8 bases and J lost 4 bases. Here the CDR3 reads CASRAGSSGGYNEQFF. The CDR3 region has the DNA TGTGCCAGCCGAGCGGGTTCCAGCGGGGGGTACAATGAGCAGTTCTTC.

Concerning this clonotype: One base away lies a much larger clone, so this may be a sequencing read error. CDR3 nucleotides: TGTGCCAGCAGTTACTCGAACATCCCGACCAATAATTCACCCCCCCACTTT. Translated: CASSYSNIPTNNSPPHF. This chain connects TRBV6-2 or TRBV6-3 to TRBJ1-6; no reliable D call. There are 17 residues in the CDR3. Per the germline V gene, CDR1 is MNHEY and CDR2 is SVGEGT.

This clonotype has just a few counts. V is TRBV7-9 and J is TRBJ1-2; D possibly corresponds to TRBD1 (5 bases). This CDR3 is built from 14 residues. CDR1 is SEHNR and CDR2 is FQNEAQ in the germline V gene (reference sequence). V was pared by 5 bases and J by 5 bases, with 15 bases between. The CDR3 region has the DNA TGTGCCAGCAGCCTTCTTGGGGACGGGTATGGCTACACCTTC. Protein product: CASSLLGDGYGYTF. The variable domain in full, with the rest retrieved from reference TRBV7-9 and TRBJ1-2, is DTGVSQNPRHKITKRGQNVTFRCDPISEHNRLYWYRQTLGQGPEFLTYFQNEAQLEKSRLLSDRFSAERPKGSFSTLEIQRTEQGDSAMYLCASSLLGDGYGYTFGSGTRLTVV.

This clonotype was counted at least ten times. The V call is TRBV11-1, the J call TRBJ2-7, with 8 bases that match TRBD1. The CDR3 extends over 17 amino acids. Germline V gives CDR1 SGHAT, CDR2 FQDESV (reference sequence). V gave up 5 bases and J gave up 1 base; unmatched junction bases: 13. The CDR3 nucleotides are TGTGCCAGCAGCCGGACTTCCGGGACAGGCCAATCCTACGAGCAGTACTTC. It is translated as CASSRTSGTGQSYEQYF.

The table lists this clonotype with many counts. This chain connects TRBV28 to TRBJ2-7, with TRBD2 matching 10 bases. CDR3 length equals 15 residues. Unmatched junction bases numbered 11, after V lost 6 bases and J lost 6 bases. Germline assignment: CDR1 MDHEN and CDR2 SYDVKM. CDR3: CASRPTGTSVGEQYF. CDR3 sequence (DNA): TGTGCCAGCAGGCCTACCGGGACTAGCGTCGGCGAGCAGTACTTC.

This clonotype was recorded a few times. The CDR3: CAISGTGITGELFF. The DNA of the CDR3 is TGTGCCATCAGTGGGACAGGGATCACCGGGGAGCTGTTTTTT. The chain combines TRBV10-3 with TRBJ2-2; the match to TRBD1 covers 8 bases. Germline lookup yields CDR1 ENHRY and CDR2 SYGVKD. The CDR3 has 14 residues. V lost 4 bases and J lost 4; bases outside the gene matches: 2.

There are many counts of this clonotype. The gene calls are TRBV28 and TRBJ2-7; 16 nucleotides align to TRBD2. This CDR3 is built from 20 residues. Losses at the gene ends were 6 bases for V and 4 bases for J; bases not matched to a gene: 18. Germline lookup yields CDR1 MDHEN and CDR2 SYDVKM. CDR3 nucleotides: TGTGCCAGCAGATACAGACAGGGGACTAGCGGGAGGGTTATTTCTTACGAGCAGTACTTC. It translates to CASRYRQGTSGRVISYEQYF.

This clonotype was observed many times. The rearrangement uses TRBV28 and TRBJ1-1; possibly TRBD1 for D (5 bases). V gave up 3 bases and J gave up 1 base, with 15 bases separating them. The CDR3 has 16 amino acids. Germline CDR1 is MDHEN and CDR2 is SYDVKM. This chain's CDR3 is CASSFTYRSRNTEAFF. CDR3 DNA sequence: TGTGCCAGCAGTTTTACCTACAGGTCACGGAACACTGAAGCTTTCTTT.

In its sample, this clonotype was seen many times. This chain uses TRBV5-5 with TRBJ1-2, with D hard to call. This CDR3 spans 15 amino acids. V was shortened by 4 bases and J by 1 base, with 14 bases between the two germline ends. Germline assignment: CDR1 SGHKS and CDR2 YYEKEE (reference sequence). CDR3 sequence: CASSDDGNNNYGYTF. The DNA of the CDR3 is TGTGCCAGCAGCGACGACGGAAACAATAACTATGGCTACACCTTC.

The CDR3 DNA sequence: TGTGCCAGCAGCCAGGATTCGGGGATTAGCACAGATACGCAGTATTTT. Translating gives CASSQDSGISTDTQYF. This sequence joins TRBV11-3 and TRBJ2-3; D perhaps matches TRBD2 (5 bases). CDR1 is SGHNT, CDR2 YENEEA, per germline. The CDR3 has 16 residues. Trimming left V 5 bases short and J 0 bases short, with 15 bases between. The full variable domain, with the rest looked up from reference TRBV11-3 and TRBJ2-3, is EAGVVQSPRYKIIEKKQPVAFWCNPISGHNTLYWYLQNLGQGPELLIRYENEEAVDDSQLPKDRFSAERLKGVDSTLKIQPAELGDSAVYLCASSQDSGISTDTQYFGPGTRLTVL.

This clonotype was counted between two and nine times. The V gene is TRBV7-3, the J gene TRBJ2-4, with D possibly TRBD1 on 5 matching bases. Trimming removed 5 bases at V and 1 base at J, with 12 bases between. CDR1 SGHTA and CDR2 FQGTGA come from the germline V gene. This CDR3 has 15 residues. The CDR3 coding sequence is TGTGCCAGCAGCCCCTCGGCAGGGGCCAAAAACATTCAGTACTTC. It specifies CASSPSAGAKNIQYF.

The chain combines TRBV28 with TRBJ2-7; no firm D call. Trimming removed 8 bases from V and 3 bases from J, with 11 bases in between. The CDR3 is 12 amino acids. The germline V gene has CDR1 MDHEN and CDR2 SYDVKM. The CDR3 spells CASGSVNYEQYF. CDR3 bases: TGTGCCAGCGGAAGCGTAAACTACGAGCAGTACTTC.